This TCR beta chain is from a study of CD8+CD57+ T cells in acquired aplastic anemia. Turning to the study itself: Healthy donors averaged approximately 10 million reads for CD4+ cells.

The V end lost 0 bases, the J end lost 7 bases, and 18 bases lay between the germline ends. Germline V CDR1 and CDR2: KGHDR, SFDVKD. This CDR3 is built from 18 residues. Genomic DNA, serving as template, underwent TCR beta VDJ and CDR3 profiling. TCRdb used MiXCR to reprocess the reads, holding one entry per CDR3 protein. The table lists 150,000 to 200,000 distinct CDR3 sequences, just over 45% of them singletons. This chain connects TRBV24-1 to TRBJ1-6; a weak D match, TRBD1 (6 bases). This receptor was identified in a human donor in good health. Sequenced material: sorted CD4+, CD8+, or CD8+CD57+ T cells (not recorded which) from PBMCs. The CDR3 protein is CATSDLRRGPQGNSPLHF. Written as DNA, the CDR3 is TGTGCCACCAGTGATTTGAGGCGAGGGCCGCAGGGGAATTCACCCCTCCACTTT.